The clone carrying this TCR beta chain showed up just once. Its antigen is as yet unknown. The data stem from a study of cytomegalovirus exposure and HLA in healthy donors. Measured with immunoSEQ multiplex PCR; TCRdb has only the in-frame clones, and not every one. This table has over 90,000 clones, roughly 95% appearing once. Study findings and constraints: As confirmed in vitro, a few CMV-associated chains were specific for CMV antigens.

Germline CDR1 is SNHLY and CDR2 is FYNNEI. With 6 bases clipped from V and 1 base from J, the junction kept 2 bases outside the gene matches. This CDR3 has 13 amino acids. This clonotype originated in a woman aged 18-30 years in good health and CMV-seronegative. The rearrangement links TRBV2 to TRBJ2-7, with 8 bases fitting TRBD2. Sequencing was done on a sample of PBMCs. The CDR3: CASRTGGSYEQYF. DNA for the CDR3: TGTGCCAGCAGAACGGGAGGGTCCTACGAGCAGTACTTC.